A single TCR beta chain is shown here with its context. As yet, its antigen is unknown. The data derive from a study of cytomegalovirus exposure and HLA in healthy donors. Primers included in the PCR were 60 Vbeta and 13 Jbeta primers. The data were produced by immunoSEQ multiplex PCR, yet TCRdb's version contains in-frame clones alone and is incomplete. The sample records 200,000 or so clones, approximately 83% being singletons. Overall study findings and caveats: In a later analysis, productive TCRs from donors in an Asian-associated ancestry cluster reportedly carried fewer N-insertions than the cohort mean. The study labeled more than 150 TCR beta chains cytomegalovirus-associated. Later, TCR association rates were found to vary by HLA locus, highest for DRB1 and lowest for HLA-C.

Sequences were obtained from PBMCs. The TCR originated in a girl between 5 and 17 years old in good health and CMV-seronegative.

CDR3 loop: CASSVAGTGVGFSYNEQFF. As DNA, the CDR3 is TGTGCCAGCAGCGTAGCTGGGACAGGCGTAGGATTCTCCTACAATGAGCAGTTCTTC. The chain combines TRBV9 with TRBJ2-1; TRBD1 matches at 8 bases. CDR3 length: 19 residues. Trimming at V came to 0 bases and at J to 0 bases, leaving 11 bases not matched to a gene. Per the germline V gene, CDR1 is SGDLS and CDR2 is YYNGEE.